These T cell receptor beta chains were read from a single sample in a study of low-dose radiotherapy and immunotherapy resistance in tumors. TCRdb independently ran MiXCR on the reads; one entry per CDR3 protein. The table lists about 30,000 distinct CDR3 sequences, 45% to 55% of them singletons. The sequenced sample was PBMCs, obtained after low-dose radiotherapy plus immunotherapy. The receptors here all came from a male donor with gallbladder cancer. Each CDR3 is given with its conserved first and last residue. Each record gives: V gene, J gene, CDR3 protein.

v_call: TRBV3-1
j_call: TRBJ2-1
cdr3_aa: CASSPLAGAGNEQFF

v_call: TRBV10-3
j_call: TRBJ2-5
cdr3_aa: CAIGGGETQYF

v_call: TRBV28
j_call: TRBJ2-3
cdr3_aa: CASSRVSTDTQYF

v_call: TRBV29-1
j_call: TRBJ2-5
cdr3_aa: CSVGTGQETQYF

v_call: TRBV27
j_call: TRBJ1-5
cdr3_aa: CASSLGTGYSNQPQHF

v_call: TRBV4-1
j_call: TRBJ2-5
cdr3_aa: CASSRTGTSVETQYF

v_call: TRBV28
j_call: TRBJ2-2
cdr3_aa: CASGPGGGTGELFF

v_call: TRBV7-8
j_call: TRBJ2-3
cdr3_aa: CASSLATRLVLTDTQYF

v_call: TRBV4-2
j_call: TRBJ1-4
cdr3_aa: CASSQSSATNEKLFF

v_call: TRBV28
j_call: TRBJ1-1
cdr3_aa: CASSLRGGAVTEAFF

v_call: TRBV12-3/TRBV12-4
j_call: TRBJ1-5
cdr3_aa: CASSRDRAVQPQHF

v_call: TRBV9
j_call: TRBJ2-1
cdr3_aa: CASNKLGLAGVDEQFF

v_call: TRBV5-1
j_call: TRBJ2-5
cdr3_aa: CASSLWGASGSMAETQYF

v_call: TRBV2
j_call: TRBJ2-7
cdr3_aa: CASRKIIGSVEQYF

v_call: TRBV20-1
j_call: TRBJ1-4
cdr3_aa: CSAREHGTVGEKLFF

v_call: TRBV5-4
j_call: TRBJ2-1
cdr3_aa: CASSKGGTNNEQFF

v_call: TRBV19
j_call: TRBJ1-1
cdr3_aa: CASTFRTGGTEAFF

v_call: TRBV28
j_call: TRBJ2-3
cdr3_aa: CASSLIGGRDTDTQYF

v_call: TRBV5-1
j_call: TRBJ2-7
cdr3_aa: CASSLAGVSYEQYF

v_call: TRBV7-8
j_call: TRBJ2-7
cdr3_aa: CASSSWTSGVSYEQYF

v_call: TRBV6-1
j_call: TRBJ1-2
cdr3_aa: CASSEGAVLVYGYTF

v_call: TRBV6-6
j_call: TRBJ2-3
cdr3_aa: CASSYLRGTSGGPSTDTQYF

v_call: TRBV11-2
j_call: TRBJ2-3
cdr3_aa: CASSPLGRGGTDTQYF

v_call: TRBV28
j_call: TRBJ2-7
cdr3_aa: CASSFVLRFGEVSYEQYF

v_call: TRBV27
j_call: TRBJ2-1
cdr3_aa: CASNGAGAHNEQFF

v_call: TRBV18
j_call: TRBJ2-5
cdr3_aa: CASSPSRGVEGETQYF

v_call: TRBV6-2/TRBV6-3
j_call: TRBJ1-5
cdr3_aa: CASSSLWGGNQPQHF

v_call: TRBV28
j_call: TRBJ2-5
cdr3_aa: CASSLPGDPRETQYF

v_call: TRBV20-1
j_call: TRBJ2-2
cdr3_aa: CSASGRQGLNTGELFF

v_call: TRBV27
j_call: TRBJ2-2
cdr3_aa: CASSLTGNTGELFF

v_call: TRBV28
j_call: TRBJ2-5
cdr3_aa: CASSLTRVGVGETQYF

v_call: TRBV5-4
j_call: TRBJ2-1
cdr3_aa: CASRDLSYNEQFF

v_call: TRBV12-3/TRBV12-4
j_call: TRBJ2-7
cdr3_aa: CASRPAGASGSGEQYF

v_call: TRBV28
j_call: TRBJ2-3
cdr3_aa: CASSPPSGYGTDTQYF

v_call: TRBV7-2
j_call: TRBJ2-3
cdr3_aa: CASSRSGGADTQYF

v_call: TRBV29-1
j_call: TRBJ2-4
cdr3_aa: CSVNSAKNIQYF

v_call: TRBV6-1
j_call: TRBJ1-1
cdr3_aa: CATLTGAGTEAFF

v_call: TRBV12-3/TRBV12-4
j_call: TRBJ2-7
cdr3_aa: CASSQSYLDEQYF

v_call: TRBV5-8
j_call: TRBJ1-2
cdr3_aa: CASSLGGADYGYTF

v_call: TRBV27
j_call: TRBJ2-5
cdr3_aa: CASSSPGLAEETQYF

v_call: TRBV6-2/TRBV6-3
j_call: TRBJ1-1
cdr3_aa: CASSPEGFLAEAFF

v_call: TRBV7-9
j_call: TRBJ2-3
cdr3_aa: CASSSREAGITDTQYF

v_call: TRBV27
j_call: TRBJ1-6
cdr3_aa: CASGKDREYSSPLHF

v_call: TRBV29-1
j_call: TRBJ1-2
cdr3_aa: CSVDSGDGYTF

v_call: TRBV7-3
j_call: TRBJ2-4
cdr3_aa: CASSGTGGLKNIQYF

v_call: TRBV20-1
j_call: TRBJ2-7
cdr3_aa: CSVKTRRGGSTYEQYF

v_call: TRBV5-1
j_call: TRBJ2-2
cdr3_aa: CASSLFGRSGTGELFF

v_call: TRBV30
j_call: TRBJ1-2
cdr3_aa: CAWSVLGHGYGYTF

v_call: TRBV12-3/TRBV12-4
j_call: TRBJ1-1
cdr3_aa: CASSRRGNTEAFF

v_call: TRBV10-2
j_call: TRBJ2-5
cdr3_aa: CASSTGQRKETQYF

v_call: TRBV6-2/TRBV6-3
j_call: TRBJ2-3
cdr3_aa: CASSYSGRTDTQYF

v_call: TRBV4-2
j_call: TRBJ2-3
cdr3_aa: CASSQGLAGGDTQYF

v_call: TRBV20-1
j_call: TRBJ2-1
cdr3_aa: CSASRGRTNYNEQFF

v_call: TRBV20-1
j_call: TRBJ2-5
cdr3_aa: CSARDGGGLQNF

v_call: TRBV28
j_call: TRBJ1-1
cdr3_aa: CATRRQGRTEAFF

v_call: TRBV7-9
j_call: TRBJ1-2
cdr3_aa: CASSTPGGSTYGYTF

v_call: TRBV5-1
j_call: TRBJ1-3
cdr3_aa: CASSLDAAGNTIYF